This T cell receptor beta chain was recorded in a study of spatial heterogeneity in lung cancer. Overall study: Mean representation of each unique TCR and UMI combination in the raw reads exceeded eight occurrences. Study-wide results and limits: Tumor mutation count correlated with how many alpha and beta TCRs expanded intratumorally.

Noted time point: sample taken at primary tumor resection. The germline CDR1 and CDR2 sequences are GTSNPN and SVGIG (reference sequence). The CDR3 is 16 amino acids. The J segment lost 7 bases and the V segment lost 3 bases, leaving 15 bases of the junction unmatched. TCRdb reprocessed the 5' RACE reads with MiXCR, giving one entry per CDR3 protein. In the table there are roughly 20,000 distinct CDR3 sequences, more than 4.5% of which are singletons. This clonotype showed up just a few times. The antigen is not known. The chain couples TRBV30 to TRBJ1-1, with TRBD1 matching 9 bases. This specimen was lung tumor tissue, taken at surgery. The clonotype originates from a male donor with early-stage non-small cell lung cancer. The CDR3 nucleotides are TGTGCCTGGAGACCGGGACAGGGTATTTTTTTCGGTGAAGCTTTCTTT. Protein: CAWRPGQGIFFGEAFF.